What follows describes a single T cell receptor (beta chain). This clonotype was detected many times. Which antigen it targets is not known. No much larger clonotype is one base removed from it; base qualities were not supplied. These data come from a study of identical twins (dated by TCRdb to the mid-2010s). Looking at the study overall: To test whether fetal clonotypes persist, this study deep-sequenced TCR alpha and beta repertoires from monozygotic twins, from unrelated adults of various ages, and from cord blood. To rule out contamination, the twin experiments were replicated at different times with different library preparation protocols. On the study overall, not on this receptor specifically: Invariant T cells such as MAIT and iNKT could partly confound zero-insertion analyses, though diverse VJ usage argued against this for most clonotypes. Compared with coincidental sharing between unrelated individuals, out-of-frame TCR alpha sequences shared between twins had an excess of sequences with low generation probability. The excess sharing between twins in beta out-of-frame sequences was weaker because fewer shared sequences reduced the signal-to-noise ratio. Fewer insertions were carried by abundant cord blood beta clonotypes, a similar but weaker trend appeared in young adult naive repertoires, and no such trend appeared in memory repertoires. Because the same donors could not be followed over many years, conclusions were based on cross-sectional statistical analysis. Recombination models systematically underestimated out-of-frame TCR alpha sharing in monozygotic twins but agreed with sharing between unrelated individuals.

The library was generated by 5' RACE. Data came from an Illumina HiSeq 2000. Template switching introduced a universal primer binding site; the final cDNA contained a unique molecular identifier, enabling accurate counting of TCR cDNA molecules. First-strand cDNA for TCR alpha and beta chains was synthesized from specific primers in the conserved constant-segment region. To control for contamination, every cDNA library was double barcoded, receiving both a SMART-Mk sample barcode and Illumina barcodes. TruSeq adapter sequences and Illumina sample barcodes were added in two successive PCR steps. TCR alpha and beta cDNA libraries were sequenced on the Illumina HiSeq platform with custom primers. In the source study's methods: Raw reads were processed with MiGEC to extract unique molecular identifiers, and MiXCR was used to determine CDR3 positions. Recombination models were inferred per individual with the repgenHMM and IGoR tools using an EM algorithm. The analysis of shared clonotypes was done with the tcR package in R, with sharing normalized by the product of cloneset sizes. To study raw recombination without the effects of thymic and clonal selection, out-of-frame nonproductive sequences were analyzed. Through fastp at Q25 and MiXCR, TCRdb rebuilt clones from the public reads, retaining in-frame beta chains. Each CDR3 protein gets just one entry, which takes the most common genes and DNA from the rows behind it. It is TCRdb's table, rather than the study itself, that gives the V and J calls and clone size. This sample holds hundreds of thousands of distinct CDR3 sequences; roughly 6% were observed only once. Roughly 1.6% of the sample rests with the top ten.

Only healthy Caucasian donors were included. The researchers also sequenced three unrelated adults who were not twins: a male aged 18 to 29, a male aged 50 to 59, and a female aged 50 to 59. Miltenyi CD45RO+ enrichment and human naive T-cell isolation kits were used to isolate memory (CD45RO+) and naive T cells from PBMC. From its cysteine to its phenylalanine, the CDR3 spans 12 amino acids. Only CDR3 DNA remains: 36 bases, in frame from the first base. Reading the germline V gene gives CDR1 SGHRS and CDR2 YFSETQ. The germline ends are 7 bases apart after V is trimmed by 1 base and J by 8 bases. This sequence originates from a man aged 18 to 35 in good health. This receptor chain uses TRBV5-1 and TRBJ2-1; a confident D gene designation cannot be given. The sample consisted of naive T cells sorted from blood. The sample's cell subset or site label, decoded: cells isolated with a human naive T-cell isolation kit. The nucleotide sequence is TGCGCCAGCAGCTTGACTTTGGATGAGCAGTTCTTC. Its product reads: CASSLTLDEQFF.